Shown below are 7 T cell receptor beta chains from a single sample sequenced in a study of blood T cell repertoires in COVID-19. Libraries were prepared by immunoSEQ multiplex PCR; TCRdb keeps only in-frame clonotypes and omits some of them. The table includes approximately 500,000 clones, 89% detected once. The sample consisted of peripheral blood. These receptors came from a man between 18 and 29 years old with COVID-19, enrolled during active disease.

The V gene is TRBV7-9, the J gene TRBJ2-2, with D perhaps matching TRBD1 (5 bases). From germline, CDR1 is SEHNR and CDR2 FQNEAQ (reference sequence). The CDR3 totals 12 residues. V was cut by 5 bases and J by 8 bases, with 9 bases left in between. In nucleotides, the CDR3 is TGTGCCAGCAGCATACAGGCAGGGGAGCTGTTTTTT. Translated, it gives CASSIQAGELFF.

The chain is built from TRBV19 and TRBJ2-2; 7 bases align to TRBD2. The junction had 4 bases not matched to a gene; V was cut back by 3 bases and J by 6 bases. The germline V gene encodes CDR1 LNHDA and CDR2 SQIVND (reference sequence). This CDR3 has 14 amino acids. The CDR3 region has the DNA TGTGCCAGTAGTATTGGACTAGTTCCCGGGGAGCTGTTTTTT. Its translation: CASSIGLVPGELFF.

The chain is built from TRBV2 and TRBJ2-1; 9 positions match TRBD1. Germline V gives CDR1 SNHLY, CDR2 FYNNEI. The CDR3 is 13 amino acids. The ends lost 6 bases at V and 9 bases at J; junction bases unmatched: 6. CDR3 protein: CASSEDRGGEQFF. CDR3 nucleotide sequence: TGTGCCAGCAGCGAGGACAGGGGCGGTGAGCAGTTCTTC.

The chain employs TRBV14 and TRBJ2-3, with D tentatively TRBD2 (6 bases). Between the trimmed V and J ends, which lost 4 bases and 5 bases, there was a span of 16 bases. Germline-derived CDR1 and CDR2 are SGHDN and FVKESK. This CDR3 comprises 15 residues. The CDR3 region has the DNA TGTGCCAGCAGCCTACACCCCGGGACTTTAGATACGCAGTATTTT. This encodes CASSLHPGTLDTQYF.

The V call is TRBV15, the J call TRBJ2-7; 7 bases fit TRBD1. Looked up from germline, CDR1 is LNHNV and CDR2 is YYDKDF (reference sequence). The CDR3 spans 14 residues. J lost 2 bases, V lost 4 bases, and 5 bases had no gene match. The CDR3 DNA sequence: TGTGCCACCAGCACCCGGGACAGAACCTACGAGCAGTACTTC. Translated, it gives CATSTRDRTYEQYF.

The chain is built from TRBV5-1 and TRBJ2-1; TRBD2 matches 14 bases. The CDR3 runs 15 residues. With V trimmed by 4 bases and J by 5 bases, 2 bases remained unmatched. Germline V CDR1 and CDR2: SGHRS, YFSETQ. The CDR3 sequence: CASSGGLAGDNEQFF. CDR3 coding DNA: TGCGCCAGCAGCGGGGGACTAGCGGGAGACAATGAGCAGTTCTTC.

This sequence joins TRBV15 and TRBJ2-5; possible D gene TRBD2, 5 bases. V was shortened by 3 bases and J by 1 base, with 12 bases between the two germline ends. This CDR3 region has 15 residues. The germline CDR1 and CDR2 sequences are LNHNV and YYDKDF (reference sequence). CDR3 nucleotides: TGTGCCACCAGCAGCGGAATAGGACTCCAAGAGACCCAGTACTTC. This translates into CATSSGIGLQETQYF.